This T cell receptor beta chain is from a study of CD39 and CD103 CD8 tumor-infiltrating T cells listed by TCRdb under 2018. Study-wide context: Repertoire comparisons were shown for an HPV-positive HNSCC, an HPV-negative HNSCC, an ovarian cancer and a melanoma patient. TCRbeta CDR3 deep sequencing compared repertoires of CD8 TIL subsets defined by CD103 and CD39 with peripheral memory CD8 T cells.

A word on this clone: Its specific antigen is unknown. Within one base of it there is no much larger clone, and no base qualities were kept.

From cysteine to phenylalanine, the CDR3 is 15 amino acids long. Of all the DNA, just the CDR3 is kept, 45 bases in frame from base 1. As encoded in the germline V gene, CDR1 is MNHNS while CDR2 is SASEGT. Trimmed from V: 4 bases; trimmed from J: 6 bases; junction bases lacking a gene match: 3. Genomic DNA was extracted with the DNeasy Blood and Tissue Kit from 10,000 to 100,000 sorted cells per subset. The TCRbeta V-J or V-D-J regions were sequenced and mapped through the immunoSEQ service, and coverage above 10x per sample was achieved. The paper's data handling went like this. Only productive rearrangements exported from the immunoSEQ Analyzer platform were analyzed, with clonality assessed on the 500 most abundant clones. To quantify how much repertoires overlapped between populations, both the Morisita-Horn similarity index and the Jaccard index were used. Morisita-Horn similarity between CD8 T-cell subset TCR repertoires was measured in a handful of cancer patients. TCRdb mirrors the immuneACCESS table, restricted to in-frame sequences. Some clones are absent from its copies; in checked studies, under half trace to an unresolved V gene, and the reason for the others is unknown. That table furnishes V, J and clone size, whereas the DNA furnished D and trimming. This sample holds thousands of clones; just over 70% were observed only once. The top ten clones comprise less than 15% of the sample.

No therapy was being received by patients at the time of sample collection, although prior treatments had ranged from chemotherapy, radiotherapy, surgery and immunotherapy to none. After thawing, cells were enriched for T lymphocytes using a negative-selection kit, with EpCAM beads added for tumor-infiltrating lymphocytes. Memory CD8 T cells were sorted as CD8+CD4-CD45RA- cells irrespective of CCR7 expression. Peripheral blood mononuclear cells were isolated by Ficoll-Paque PLUS gradient and cryopreserved before analysis. On a FACSAria II, each population was sorted to roughly 99% purity, and the resulting cell pellets were frozen for TCR sequencing with no culture step. Broader findings and caveats from the paper: Clonotypes from DP TILs were seldom detected in blood or uninvolved lymph node, while clonotypes from DN TILs overlapped to a large extent with peripheral memory CD8 repertoires. DP CD8 TILs appeared to be more oligoclonal than DN and SP CD8 TILs and blood memory CD8 T cells, with roughly 55-90% covered by the top 30 clonotypes.

The sequencing sample was made of CD8+ T cells sorted from blood. What this sample's cell subset or site label stands for: total memory CD8 T cells (CD45RA-CCR7+/-) from blood or uninvolved lymph node. The clonotype was recovered from a human donor with head and neck squamous cell carcinoma. Recombination linked TRBV6-1 to TRBJ2-3, with 14 bases matching TRBD2. In nucleotides, the sequence is TGTGCCAGCAGTGCGACTAGCGGGGGGGTGGATACGCAGTATTTT. Its protein is CASSATSGGVDTQYF.